This T cell receptor (beta chain) was profiled in a study of vaccination and CD4 T cells after COVID-19. Cultured CD4+ T cell DNA underwent sequencing with the Oncomine TCR Beta short-read assay. Using its own MiXCR run on the PCR reads, TCRdb lists one record per CDR3 protein. Of tens of thousands of distinct CDR3 sequences in the sample, 50% to 70% were seen once. Treatment indicated: approximately 10-day PBMC culture with coronavirus spike peptide pools or control peptides (ViraFEST assay). Regarding this clonotype: The antigen is undetermined.

V lost 4 bases to trimming and J lost 7 bases; unmatched junction nucleotides: 5. The CDR3 is 15 amino acids. The germline gives CDR1 SNHLY, CDR2 FYNNEI. The genes are TRBV2 and TRBJ1-6; the match to TRBD1 covers 9 bases. This receptor was obtained from a human donor who received a COVID-19 vaccine. The sample here was CD4+ T cells from blood, cultured in vitro, taken after SARS-CoV-2 vaccination. In DNA, the CDR3 is TGTGCCAGCAGTGTTGACAGGGGGTTCAATTCACCCCTCCACTTT. This gives the protein CASSVDRGFNSPLHF.